The count of the clone carrying this T cell receptor (beta chain) is one. Its antigen is still unknown. A quantity of about 0.45 to 1 ug RNA underwent reverse transcription using random hexamers. Amplification of TCR beta CDR3 by immunoSEQ multiplex PCR spanned 54 Vbeta and 13 Jbeta. Each CDR3 protein gets one entry after TCRdb re-called the immunoSEQ multiplex PCR reads with MiXCR. The repertoire includes tens of thousands of distinct CDR3 sequences, under 95% of them detected once, and approximately 0.45% sits in the top ten. The sample is drawn from a study of CD8 T cells in Susac syndrome. Study as a whole: The Susac syndrome patients that were sequenced included 5 or 6 with active disease and under 10 in remission.

Study-wide points: It was in TEMRA cells and active patients that Susac CD8+ clonal expansion peaked. The total CD8+ repertoires contained roughly 17 Susac-specific public clones, and the CD8+ TEMRA repertoires contained five.

The CDR3 consists of 12 residues. The V gene's germline CDR1 is MNHEY and CDR2 SMNVEV (reference sequence). Trimming removed 4 bases at V and 4 bases at J, with 7 bases between. The chain has TRBV27 and TRBJ1-1; D remains ambiguous. The sequencing sample was made of CD8+ T cells from PBMCs. The clonotype originates from a human donor with Susac syndrome. The CDR3 nucleotides are TGTGCCAGCAGTTCCGGTGGCACTGAAGCTTTCTTT. Translation: CASSSGGTEAFF.